This T cell receptor beta chain was documented in a study of control samples from healthy donors and cancer patients. Germline lookup yields CDR1 SGHVS and CDR2 FNYEAQ. The CDR3 extends over 15 amino acids. V was clipped by 5 bases and J by 7 bases; unmatched bases: 12. The table came from immunoSEQ multiplex PCR; TCRdb's copy has only in-frame clones and leaves some out. This table holds roughly 120,000 clones, 70% to 90% found once. Sequenced input: blood. The TCR was taken from a man between 45 and 60 years old in good health. The chain uses TRBV7-6 and TRBJ1-2, with 8 bases matching TRBD1. The CDR3 region is CASSPQGAGEGGYTF. The CDR3 DNA sequence: TGTGCCAGCAGCCCGCAGGGGGCAGGAGAGGGTGGCTACACCTTC.